This T cell receptor (beta chain) was observed in a study of blood T cell repertoires in COVID-19. In the study's own analysis: Scientists estimated how many nucleated cells there were by amplifying reference gene primers. This table comes from immunoSEQ multiplex PCR, and its TCRdb copy is limited to in-frame clones, with some not included. V and J calls plus clone size are reproduced from that table; the DNA served to infer D and trimming. In the table there are some 180,000 clones, around 88% of which are singletons. CDR1 and CDR2 (germline): MNHNY, SVGAGI (reference sequence). V lost 8 bases to trimming and J lost 8 bases, with 24 bases between them. The length of the CDR3 is 16 residues.

The V and J genes are TRBV6-6 and TRBJ1-4; D might be TRBD1 (5 bases). This TCR came from a woman in her seventies who had recovered from COVID-19. Sequences were obtained from peripheral blood. CDR3 coding DNA: TGTGCCAGCTTGCGGGCAGGCCCCGGGGGTGGCGAAAAACTGTTTTTT. The encoded protein is CASLRAGPGGGEKLFF.